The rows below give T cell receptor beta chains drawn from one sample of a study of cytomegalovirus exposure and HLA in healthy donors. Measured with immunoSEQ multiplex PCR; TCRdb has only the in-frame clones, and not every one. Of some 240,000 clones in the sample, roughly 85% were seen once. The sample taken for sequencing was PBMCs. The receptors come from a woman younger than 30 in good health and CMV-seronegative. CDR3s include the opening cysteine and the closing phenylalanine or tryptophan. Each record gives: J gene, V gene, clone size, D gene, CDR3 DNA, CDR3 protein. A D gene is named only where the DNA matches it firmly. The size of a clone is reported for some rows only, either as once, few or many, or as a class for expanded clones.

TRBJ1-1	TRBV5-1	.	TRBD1	TGCGCCAGCAGCTTCGGGACAGCGAACACTGAAGCTTTCTTT	CASSFGTANTEAFF
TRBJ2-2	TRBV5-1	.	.	TGCGCCAGCAGCTCCGGGGACGGCACCGGGGAGCTGTTTTTT	CASSSGDGTGELFF
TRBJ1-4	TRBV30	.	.	TGTGCCTGGAGTGTACACGGTGCAACTAATGAAAAACTGTTTTTT	CAWSVHGATNEKLFF
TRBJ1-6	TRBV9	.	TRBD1	TGTGCCAGCAGCTTCCGGGACAGAAATTCACCCCTCCACTTT	CASSFRDRNSPLHF
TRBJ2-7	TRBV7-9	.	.	TGTGCCAGCAGCTTAAGTCCCCGGATCTACGAGCAGTACTTC	CASSLSPRIYEQYF
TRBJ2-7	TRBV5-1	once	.	TGCGCCAGCAGCTTGCGGGACGTCGCCTACGAGCAGTACTTC	CASSLRDVAYEQYF
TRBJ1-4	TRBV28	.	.	TGTGCCAGCGTGGAGGACGGTGGACGGGAAAAACTGTTTTTT	CASVEDGGREKLFF
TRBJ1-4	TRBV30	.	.	TGTGCCTGCACTAACTCACTCTTGCCGACTAATGAAAAACTGTTTTTT	CACTNSLLPTNEKLFF
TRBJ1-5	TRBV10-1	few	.	TGCGCCAGCAGAAGCAATCAGCCCCAGCATTTT	CASRSNQPQHF
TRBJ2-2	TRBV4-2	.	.	TGTGCCAGCAGCCAACAGGGGGAGCTGTTTTTT	CASSQQGELFF
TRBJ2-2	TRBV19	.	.	TGTGCCAGTACCTCAAGGGGGTGGGCCGACCAGGTGGCCGGGGAGCTGTTTTTT	CASTSRGWADQVAGELFF
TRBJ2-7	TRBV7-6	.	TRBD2	TGTGCCAGCAGCTTAGCGGCGGGAGGCGCCTACGAGCAGTACTTC	CASSLAAGGAYEQYF
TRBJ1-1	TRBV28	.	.	TGTGCCAGCAGTTCCCGTCCCCAAACTGAAGCTTTCTTT	CASSSRPQTEAFF
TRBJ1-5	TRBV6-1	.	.	TGTGCCAGCAGTGAGCGCAGGGAGGGCCATCAGCCCCAGCATTTT	CASSERREGHQPQHF
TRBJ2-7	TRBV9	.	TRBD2	TGTGCCAGCAGCCTGCCCGGACTAGCGGATTCCTACGAGCAGTACTTC	CASSLPGLADSYEQYF
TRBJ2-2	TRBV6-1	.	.	TGTGCCAGCAGTGAAGCAGGGGGGGGCGGGGAGCTGTTTTTT	CASSEAGGGGELFF
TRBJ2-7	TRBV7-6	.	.	TGTGCCAGCAGCCTAAACCAGGGAGAGAGTAACGAGCAGTACTTC	CASSLNQGESNEQYF
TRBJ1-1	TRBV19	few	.	TGTGCCAGTGTGGACCGGGGGATCACTGAAGCTTTCTTT	CASVDRGITEAFF
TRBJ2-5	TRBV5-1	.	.	TGCGCCAGCAGCTTGATAGTGGGAGAGACCCAGTACTTC	CASSLIVGETQYF
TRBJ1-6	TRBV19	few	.	TGTGCCAGTAGTATAGGACAGACGGCACCCCTCCACTTT	CASSIGQTAPLHF
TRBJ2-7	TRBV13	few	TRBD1	TGTGCCAGCAGCTTAGGACAGGGGATTGAGCAGTACTTC	CASSLGQGIEQYF
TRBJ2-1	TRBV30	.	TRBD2	TGTGCCCTCCAATCCGGGACTAGCGTCGCGAATGAGCAGTTCTTC	CALQSGTSVANEQFF
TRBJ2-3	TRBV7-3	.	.	TGTGCCAGCAGCTTAATGGGCAAGGAGGATACGCAGTATTTT	CASSLMGKEDTQYF